The 7 T cell receptor beta chains below all came from one sample that was sequenced in a study of breast tumors, draining lymph nodes, adjacent tissues (dated by TCRdb to 2016 to 2017). Receptor libraries were prepared by multiplex PCR. Instrument on record: Illumina HiSeq 2000. TCRdb cleaned the public reads at Q25 with fastp, built clones with MiXCR and kept in-frame beta chains. Every CDR3 protein is listed once, alongside the most common genes and DNA of its rows. The sample includes some 22,000 distinct CDR3 sequences, with 45% to 65% observed a single time. Roughly an eighth of the sample lies in the top ten. Sequencing was performed on breast tumor tissue. The receptors stem from a female donor with breast cancer. Some clones in this sample may be carry-over from other donors' samples.

Regarding this clonotype: This likely comes from a read error, as the CDR3 has no conserved phenylalanine or tryptophan at its end. The chain employs TRBV12-3 or TRBV12-4 and TRBJ2-5; D gene ambiguous. V lost 6 bases and J lost 5, with 13 bases in between. The CDR3 is 13 amino acids. The CDR3 is CASSLSGVETQYL. CDR3 coding DNA: TGTGCCAGCAGCCTCTCTGGGGTCGAGACCCAGTACCTC.

This clonotype is medium-sized by share. J is TRBJ2-1 and V is TRBV7-6, with TRBD1 matching 9 bases. V gave up 5 bases and J gave up 5 bases; unmatched junction bases: 7. The CDR3 runs to 15 residues. Per germline, CDR1 SGHVS and CDR2 FNYEAQ. The CDR3 sequence: CASSRGTGRNNEQFF. CDR3 coding DNA: TGTGCCAGCAGCAGAGGGACAGGGAGAAACAATGAGCAGTTCTTC.

This clonotype was seen a few times. V and J are TRBV9 and TRBJ2-1, with TRBD2 matching over 9 bases. CDR3 length: 16 residues. The V gene end was trimmed by 3 bases and the J gene end by 6 bases; junction bases not matched to a gene: 10. Germline assignment: CDR1 SGDLS and CDR2 YYNGEE. The CDR3 sequence is CASSAPTGGGANEQFF. DNA of the CDR3: TGTGCCAGCAGCGCCCCGACTGGCGGGGGGGCCAATGAGCAGTTCTTC.

The rearrangement links TRBV5-1 to TRBJ2-7, with D perhaps assigned TRBD1 or TRBD2 (5 bases each). Trimming stripped 0 bases from V and 3 bases from J, with 10 bases between. This CDR3 is 14 amino acids long. CDR1 and CDR2 from the germline V gene are SGHRS and YFSETQ. The CDR3, as DNA: TGCGCCAGCAGCTTGGCAGGGAGAGACTACGAGCAGTACTTC. This encodes CASSLAGRDYEQYF.

By share, this clonotype ranks as medium-sized. The V gene is TRBV20-1, the J gene TRBJ1-3; D not resolved. CDR3 length equals 16 residues. V was trimmed by 2 bases and J by 0 bases, leaving 14 bases between them. Germline CDR1 reads DFQATT; CDR2 reads SNEGSKA (reference sequence). CDR3 sequence (DNA): TGCAGTGCTAGAAGAATAGGGAGCCTCTCTGGAAACACCATATATTTT. It encodes CSARRIGSLSGNTIYF.

This clonotype was picked up many times. A much more abundant neighbour one base away suggests this may be a read error. This sequence joins TRBV15 and TRBJ1-5; D unclear. Germline V gene lookup returns CDR1 LNHNV and CDR2 YYDKDF (reference sequence). The CDR3 loop spans 12 amino acids. DNA of the CDR3: TGTACCACCAGCAGACCGGGGCAGCCCCAGCATTTT. Translated: CTTSRPGQPQHF.

This clonotype came up a few times. Germline is not matched at one junction end, which may reflect a read error. The V call is TRBV20-1, the J call TRBJ2-1, with 10 positions matching TRBD2. The CDR3 spans 17 residues. Germline V gene sequence: CDR1 DFQATT, CDR2 SNEGSKA (reference sequence). The CDR3 DNA reads as TGCAGTGCTAGAGCCCCCAGGGCTAGCGGGAGTGGGAATGGGCAGTTCTTC. Residues: CSARAPRASGSGNGQFF.